One sample yielded the 17 T cell receptor beta chains listed below, sequenced in a study of T-cell memory formation after mild COVID-19. MiXCR, applied by TCRdb to the 5' RACE reads, yields one record per CDR3 protein. This sample yields under 300,000 distinct CDR3 sequences, of which about 20% are seen a single time; approximately 22% belongs to the top ten. The sequenced sample was PBMCs or a T cell subset sorted from them (not recorded which). These TCRs come from a man between 18 and 35 years old who had mild COVID-19 (a few samples of this study predate the infection). Cell type and time point are not known.

This clonotype was seen a few times. The chain carries TRBV5-1 and TRBJ2-7, with a possible D match to TRBD1 (5 bases). The V gene's germline CDR1 is SGHRS and CDR2 YFSETQ. V was trimmed by 4 bases and J by 0 bases, leaving 26 bases between them. CDR3 length: 19 amino acids. CDR3 loop: CASSLKDNSLPESSYEQYV. In DNA form, the CDR3 reads TGCGCCAGCAGCCTGAAGGACAACTCCCTCCCAGAGAGCTCCTACGAGCAGTACGTC.

This clonotype was observed a few times. The chain links TRBV20-1 to TRBJ2-5; tentative D call: TRBD1 (5 bases). Trimming removed 6 bases from V and 4 bases from J, with 15 bases in between. CDR1 and CDR2 (germline): DFQATT, SNEGSKA (reference sequence). CDR3 size: 13 residues. The CDR3 sequence is CSAEGVVGETQYF. For the CDR3, the DNA is TGCAGTGCGGAAGGGGTAGTCGGAGAGACCCAGTACTTC.

This clonotype turned up a few times. The chain carries TRBV7-2 and TRBJ2-3; TRBD2 might be the D (5 bases). This CDR3 has 14 residues. CDR1 SGHTA and CDR2 FQGNSA come from the germline V gene. V was pared by 5 bases and J by 1 base, with 10 bases between. In DNA, the CDR3 is TGTGCCAGCAGCCAAATGGGAGGCACAGATACGCAGTATTTT. Its translation: CASSQMGGTDTQYF.

In its sample, this clonotype was seen a few times. The rearrangement joins TRBV3-1 to TRBJ2-1; D perhaps matches TRBD2 (5 bases). V lost 1 base and J 0 bases, leaving 13 bases between the germline ends. Germline CDR1 reads LGHDT; CDR2 reads YNNKEL (reference sequence). The CDR3 is made up of 17 amino acids. CDR3 protein: CASSQVTRVNSYNEQFF. In DNA form, the CDR3 reads TGTGCCAGCAGCCAAGTAACGCGGGTGAACTCCTACAATGAGCAGTTCTTC.

The table lists this clonotype with a few counts. The genes are TRBV30 and TRBJ2-1; no firm D call. Trimming stripped 0 bases from V and 8 bases from J, with 8 bases between. The CDR3 has 12 amino acids. From germline, CDR1 is GTSNPN and CDR2 SVGIG (reference sequence). The DNA of the CDR3 is TGTGCCTGGAGTGTTTCCGGTCATGAGCAGTTCTTC. It specifies CAWSVSGHEQFF.

This clonotype appeared once. V gene TRBV15 combines with J gene TRBJ2-3; TRBD2 matches at 7 bases. This CDR3 is 15 amino acids long. Trimming cost V 0 bases and J 3 bases; bases outside gene matches: 3. Germline V CDR1 and CDR2: LNHNV, YYDKDF (reference sequence). As DNA, the CDR3 is TGTGCCACCAGCAGAGATCAGGGAGGGACAGATACGCAGTATTTT. Protein: CATSRDQGGTDTQYF.

This clonotype has just a few counts. The chain links TRBV6-6 to TRBJ2-7, with D unresolved. The CDR3 length is 12 residues. Germline CDR1 is MNHNY and CDR2 is SVGAGI (reference sequence). V was cut by 6 bases and J by 4 bases, with 10 bases left in between. This chain's CDR3 is CASSVMGYEQYV. CDR3 nucleotide sequence: TGTGCCAGCAGCGTAATGGGGTACGAGCAGTACGTC.

J is TRBJ1-1 and V is TRBV6-5; no definite D call. Trimming removed 8 bases at V and 0 bases at J, with 13 bases between. The CDR3 extends over 14 amino acids. Germline lookup yields CDR1 MNHEY and CDR2 SVGAGI. The CDR3 protein is CASGLMGMNTEAFF. The CDR3 coding sequence is TGTGCCAGCGGCTTGATGGGCATGAACACTGAAGCTTTCTTT.

This clonotype was seen more than once but under ten times. The J gene is TRBJ2-2, the V gene TRBV20-1, with TRBD1 identical over 8 bases. The germline CDR1 and CDR2 sequences are DFQATT and SNEGSKA (reference sequence). There are 15 residues in the CDR3. V gave up 0 bases and J gave up 5 bases; unmatched junction bases: 5. The chain's CDR3 is CSARDPRQGTGELFF. CDR3 in DNA: TGCAGTGCTAGAGATCCCAGACAGGGGACCGGGGAGCTGTTTTTT.

The sample holds a few counts of this clonotype. The chain has TRBV7-6 and TRBJ2-3; D is possibly TRBD2 (5 bases). Trimming took off 2 bases at V and 3 bases at J, with 12 bases between the two ends. Per germline, CDR1 SGHVS and CDR2 FNYEAQ. The CDR3 has 15 amino acids. The CDR3 DNA sequence: TGTGCCAGCAGCTTAACGGCGGGCAGGACAGATACGCAGTATTTT. Its translation: CASSLTAGRTDTQYF.

In DNA, the CDR3 is TGCGCCAGCAGCTTGGCCGGGTCGCGTGGCTACACCTTC. As protein: CASSLAGSRGYTF. This chain connects TRBV5-1 to TRBJ1-2, with unresolved D. CDR1 SGHRS and CDR2 YFSETQ come from the germline V gene. The V end was cut by 0 bases, the J end by 7 bases, with 10 bases between. The CDR3 sequence is 13 residues long.

Turning to this clonotype: A read error may account for a junction end that differs from germline. The gene calls are TRBV11-2 and TRBJ2-2; D remains ambiguous. In germline, CDR1 is SGHAT, CDR2 FQNNGV. The CDR3 runs 13 residues. The CDR3 DNA reads TGTGCCAGCAGATTAGATGAGGTCGGGGAGCTGTTTTTT. This translates into CASRLDEVGELFF.

This clonotype was detected only a few times. The chain uses TRBV28 and TRBJ1-3, with a weak D call TRBD1 (6 bases). The V gene lost 3 bases and the J gene lost 4 bases, with 10 bases spanning the gap. The CDR3 is 14 residues long. Germline lookup yields CDR1 MDHEN and CDR2 SYDVKM. The CDR3 protein is CASSLWGRGNTIYF. The CDR3 DNA reads TGTGCCAGCAGTTTGTGGGGGCGAGGAAACACCATATATTTT.

This clonotype was counted only a few times. The chain combines TRBV9 with TRBJ2-3; weak D call: TRBD2 (5 bases). Trimming removed 3 bases at V and 0 bases at J, with 14 bases between. CDR3 length equals 16 residues. Looked up from germline, CDR1 is SGDLS and CDR2 is YYNGEE. DNA of the CDR3: TGTGCCAGCAGCGCGCGGACTCCTCCTAGCACAGATACGCAGTATTTT. Its translation: CASSARTPPSTDTQYF.

This clonotype was found a few times. This chain uses TRBV6-6 with TRBJ2-5, with D possibly matching TRBD2 (7 bases). The germline V gene has CDR1 MNHNY and CDR2 SVGAGI (reference sequence). This CDR3 contains 14 residues. The V end lost 1 base, the J end lost 5 bases, and 11 bases lay between the germline ends. This chain's CDR3 is CASSYWGGVETQYF. Written as DNA, the CDR3 is TGTGCCAGCAGTTACTGGGGGGGCGTTGAGACCCAGTACTTC.

This clonotype was observed a handful of times. This sequence joins TRBV20-1 and TRBJ1-2, with D perhaps matching TRBD1 (5 bases). The germline V gene has CDR1 DFQATT and CDR2 SNEGSKA (reference sequence). This CDR3 contains 14 residues. V was clipped by 3 bases and J by 0 bases, with 11 bases between them. CDR3 coding DNA: TGCAGTGCTAGTCTGGGGGTAACTAACTATGGCTACACCTTC. This encodes CSASLGVTNYGYTF.

In its sample, this clonotype was seen a few times. The chain combines TRBV5-1 with TRBJ1-6; 7 bases are a match to TRBD1. The J segment lost 10 bases and the V segment lost 2 bases, leaving 12 bases of the junction unmatched. The CDR3 spans 16 residues. Germline V gives CDR1 SGHRS, CDR2 YFSETQ. The CDR3 nucleotides are TGCGCCAGCAGCTTACAGGGGACCCCCCAGGGATCACCCCTCCACTTT. Protein sequence: CASSLQGTPQGSPLHF. Using reference TRBV5-1 and TRBJ1-6 for the parts outside the CDR3, the full variable domain is KAGVTQTPRYLIKTRGQQVTLSCSPISGHRSVSWYQQTPGQGLQFLFEYFSETQRNKGNFPGRFSGRQFSNSRSEMNVSTLELGDSALYLCASSLQGTPQGSPLHFGNGTRLTVT.